Included here is one TCR beta chain sequence, with context. The antigen is unknown. TCRdb recomputed calls from the reads with MiXCR, one row per CDR3 protein. The sample consists of hundreds of thousands of distinct CDR3 sequences, under 45% of them appearing once. The data are from a study of T cell repertoires in cytomegalovirus infection. V was clipped by 0 bases and J by 1 base, with 10 bases between them. The CDR3 is 16 amino acids. In germline, CDR1 is KGHDR, CDR2 SFDVKD. The sequencing used cultured PBMCs, collected from culture after CMV antigen stimulation. This rearrangement joins TRBV24-1 to TRBJ2-3, with D tentatively TRBD1 or TRBD2 (6 bases each). The clonotype comes from a human donor in good health (CMV status not recorded). Some clones in this sample may be carry-over from other donors' samples. Here the CDR3 DNA reads TGTGCCACCAGTGATTTGACGGGGGCTGGCACAGATACGCAGTATTTT. Protein product: CATSDLTGAGTDTQYF.